This record concerns one TCR beta chain sequence. The data were obtained in a study of CD4+ T cells in melanoma. Clones were read by immunoSEQ multiplex PCR, and TCRdb kept only the in-frame ones, dropping some. The table has about 140,000 clones, about 93% seen once; the top ten hold about 1.5%. This clonotype originated in a human donor with melanoma.

The CDR3 here is CAWRRENTEAFF. The CDR3 coding sequence is TGTGCCTGGAGGCGGGAGAACACTGAAGCTTTCTTT. The rearrangement uses TRBV30 and TRBJ1-1; D ambiguous. This CDR3 comprises 12 residues. The V gene's germline CDR1 is GTSNPN and CDR2 SVGIG (reference sequence). The V and J ends lost 3 bases and 1 base respectively, with 6 bases between them.